This TCR beta chain was identified during a study of blood T cell repertoires in COVID-19. Profiling relied on immunoSEQ multiplex PCR, and the TCRdb table lists in-frame clones only, not all of them. The sample comprises around 270,000 clones, approximately 83% of which are singletons, and 3.5% to 5.5% rests with the top ten. Living in about 25 US areas, the participants were between roughly 18 and 90 years of age. Which cohort a participant joined came from the clinical history participants gave. Cohort 3 donors were reported recovered after two negative PCRs, clearance, or symptom resolution. This sequence originates from a woman under 40 who had recovered from COVID-19. What was sequenced was PBMCs or T cells enriched from blood (not recorded which).

The CDR3: CASTLGGASYNEQFF. The DNA for the CDR3 is TGTGCCAGCACCCTAGGCGGGGCCAGCTACAATGAGCAGTTCTTC. This chain connects TRBV9 to TRBJ2-1; tentatively, D is TRBD2 (6 bases). V lost 6 bases and J lost 3, with 16 bases in between. The CDR3 runs 15 residues. Germline assignment: CDR1 SGDLS and CDR2 YYNGEE.